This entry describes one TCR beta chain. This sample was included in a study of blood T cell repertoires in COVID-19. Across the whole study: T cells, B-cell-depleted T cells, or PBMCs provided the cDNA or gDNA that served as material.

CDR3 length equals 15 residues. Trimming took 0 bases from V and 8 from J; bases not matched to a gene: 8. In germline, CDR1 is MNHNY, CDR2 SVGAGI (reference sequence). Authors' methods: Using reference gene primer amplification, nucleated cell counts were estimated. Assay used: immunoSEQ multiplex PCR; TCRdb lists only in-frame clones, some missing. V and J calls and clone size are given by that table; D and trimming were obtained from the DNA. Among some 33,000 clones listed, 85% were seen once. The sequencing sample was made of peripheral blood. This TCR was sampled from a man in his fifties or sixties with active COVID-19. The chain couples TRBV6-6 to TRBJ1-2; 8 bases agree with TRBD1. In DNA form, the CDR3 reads TGTGCCAGCAGTTACTCGATGCAGGGGGCGAAGGGCTACACCTTC. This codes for CASSYSMQGAKGYTF.